Listed below are T cell receptor beta chains from one sample, sequenced in a study of T cells of healthy individuals. TCRdb re-called the 5' RACE reads through MiXCR, storing one row per CDR3 protein. The sample includes nearly 100,000 distinct CDR3 sequences, roughly a sixth of them seen just once. The receptors shown here come from a human donor in good health. The CDR3 runs from the conserved cysteine through the conserved F or W. D genes are given only for firm matches. Some rows mark clone size as missing; the rest say once, few, many or name a class of expanded clone.

j_call: TRBJ1-1; v_call: TRBV18; clone_size: -; d_call: -; cdr3_aa: CASSPVGEPTEAFF; cdr3_nt: TGTGCCAGCTCACCAGTTGGGGAACCAACTGAAGCTTTCTTT
j_call: TRBJ1-2; v_call: TRBV28; clone_size: few; d_call: -; cdr3_aa: CASNPARTNYGYTF; cdr3_nt: TGTGCCAGCAATCCCGCGAGAACTAACTATGGCTACACCTTC
j_call: TRBJ2-5; v_call: TRBV7-2; clone_size: -; d_call: -; cdr3_aa: CASSLVGGSEETQYF; cdr3_nt: TGTGCCAGCAGCTTAGTCGGCGGCTCCGAGGAGACCCAGTACTTC
j_call: TRBJ1-2; v_call: TRBV20-1; clone_size: many; d_call: -; cdr3_aa: CSAQEGYGYTF; cdr3_nt: TGCAGTGCCCAGGAAGGGTATGGCTACACCTTC
j_call: TRBJ1-4; v_call: TRBV2; clone_size: -; d_call: -; cdr3_aa: CASSEGMGSEKLFF; cdr3_nt: TGTGCCAGCAGTGAAGGGATGGGGAGCGAAAAACTGTTTTTT
j_call: TRBJ1-1; v_call: TRBV15; clone_size: many; d_call: TRBD1; cdr3_aa: CATSKFTGVDTEAFF; cdr3_nt: TGTGCCACCAGCAAATTTACAGGGGTAGACACTGAAGCTTTCTTT
j_call: TRBJ1-1; v_call: TRBV21-1; clone_size: -; d_call: -; cdr3_aa: CASSKGERLNTEAFF; cdr3_nt: TGTGCCAGCAGCAAAGGTGAACGCTTGAACACTGAAGCTTTCTTT
j_call: TRBJ2-5; v_call: TRBV7-2; clone_size: -; d_call: -; cdr3_aa: CASSLRYRALETQYF; cdr3_nt: TGTGCCAGCAGTCTTAGGTACAGGGCCTTAGAGACCCAGTACTTC
j_call: TRBJ2-3; v_call: TRBV5-1; clone_size: few; d_call: -; cdr3_aa: CASRRAASGTDTQYF; cdr3_nt: TGCGCCTCCAGGAGGGCTGCTTCAGGCACAGATACGCAGTATTTT
j_call: TRBJ2-1; v_call: TRBV7-2; clone_size: -; d_call: TRBD2; cdr3_aa: CASSQFGLAGGVEEQFF; cdr3_nt: TGTGCCAGCAGCCAATTCGGACTAGCGGGAGGAGTAGAGGAGCAGTTCTTC
j_call: TRBJ1-1; v_call: TRBV20-1; clone_size: few; d_call: -; cdr3_aa: CSANRENTEAFF; cdr3_nt: TGCAGTGCTAACAGGGAGAACACTGAAGCTTTCTTT
j_call: TRBJ2-1; v_call: TRBV28; clone_size: -; d_call: -; cdr3_aa: CASSFAGEQFF; cdr3_nt: TGTGCCAGCAGTTTCGCCGGTGAGCAGTTCTTC
j_call: TRBJ1-6; v_call: TRBV6-5; clone_size: few; d_call: -; cdr3_aa: CASTSTNSPLHF; cdr3_nt: TGTGCCAGCACCTCCACTAATTCACCCCTCCACTTT
j_call: TRBJ1-5; v_call: TRBV18; clone_size: -; d_call: -; cdr3_aa: CASSPKQGGGYSNQPQHF; cdr3_nt: TGTGCCAGCTCACCAAAACAGGGAGGGGGTTATAGCAATCAGCCCCAGCATTTT
j_call: TRBJ2-1; v_call: TRBV20-1; clone_size: few; d_call: -; cdr3_aa: CSASDSHRGYNEQFF; cdr3_nt: TGCAGTGCTAGTGACTCACATCGTGGCTACAATGAGCAGTTCTTC
j_call: TRBJ1-4; v_call: TRBV7-9; clone_size: many; d_call: TRBD1; cdr3_aa: CASSRRQGDEKLFF; cdr3_nt: TGTGCCAGCAGCCGAAGACAGGGCGATGAAAAACTGTTTTTT
j_call: TRBJ1-5; v_call: TRBV4-3; clone_size: -; d_call: -; cdr3_aa: CASSQTGLDQPQHF; cdr3_nt: TGCGCCAGCAGCCAAACAGGTCTCGATCAGCCCCAGCATTTT
j_call: TRBJ1-5; v_call: TRBV7-2; clone_size: -; d_call: -; cdr3_aa: CASSVTGKNQPQHF; cdr3_nt: TGTGCCAGCAGCGTCACAGGGAAGAATCAGCCCCAGCATTTT
j_call: TRBJ1-4; v_call: TRBV28; clone_size: many; d_call: -; cdr3_aa: CASLSGEKLFF; cdr3_nt: TGTGCCAGCCTAAGCGGGGAAAAACTGTTTTTT
j_call: TRBJ2-7; v_call: TRBV14; clone_size: -; d_call: TRBD1; cdr3_aa: CASSGSTGRSNEQYF; cdr3_nt: TGTGCCAGCTCTGGCTCGACAGGGAGAAGCAACGAGCAGTACTTC
j_call: TRBJ2-1; v_call: TRBV4-3; clone_size: -; d_call: -; cdr3_aa: CASSQERPNEQFF; cdr3_nt: TGCGCCAGCAGCCAAGAAAGGCCCAATGAGCAGTTCTTC
j_call: TRBJ2-7; v_call: TRBV6-2/TRBV6-3; clone_size: few; d_call: -; cdr3_aa: CASYRTGRPYEQYF; cdr3_nt: TGTGCCAGCTACCGAACGGGGCGGCCCTACGAGCAGTACTTC
j_call: TRBJ2-7; v_call: TRBV6-1; clone_size: many; d_call: -; cdr3_aa: CASSEESSSSYEQYF; cdr3_nt: TGTGCCAGCAGTGAAGAGAGTAGCAGCTCCTACGAGCAGTACTTC
j_call: TRBJ2-1; v_call: TRBV5-6; clone_size: many; d_call: TRBD1; cdr3_aa: CASSWTGRSEQFF; cdr3_nt: TGTGCCAGCAGCTGGACAGGAAGAAGTGAGCAGTTCTTC
j_call: TRBJ2-5; v_call: TRBV28; clone_size: -; d_call: TRBD1; cdr3_aa: CASSSGGTGGETQYF; cdr3_nt: TGTGCCAGCAGTTCTGGGGGTACAGGGGGTGAGACCCAGTACTTC
j_call: TRBJ2-3; v_call: TRBV20-1; clone_size: -; d_call: TRBD2; cdr3_aa: CRPLTSGMDTQYF; cdr3_nt: TGCAGGCCCCTGACTAGCGGGATGGATACGCAGTATTTT
j_call: TRBJ1-5; v_call: TRBV6-1; clone_size: few; d_call: -; cdr3_aa: CASNEQYRNQPQHF; cdr3_nt: TGTGCCAGCAACGAGCAGTACAGAAATCAGCCCCAGCATTTT
j_call: TRBJ1-1; v_call: TRBV19; clone_size: few; d_call: -; cdr3_aa: CASSTKGGWMNTEAFF; cdr3_nt: TGTGCCAGTAGTACTAAGGGGGGATGGATGAACACTGAAGCTTTCTTT
j_call: TRBJ2-7; v_call: TRBV7-9; clone_size: few; d_call: -; cdr3_aa: CASSFDLLEQYF; cdr3_nt: TGTGCCAGCAGCTTTGATCTACTCGAGCAGTACTTC
j_call: TRBJ1-4; v_call: TRBV4-1; clone_size: -; d_call: -; cdr3_aa: CASSQDYRQIEKLFF; cdr3_nt: TGCGCCAGCAGCCAAGATTATCGTCAGATTGAAAAACTGTTTTTT
j_call: TRBJ2-1; v_call: TRBV4-1; clone_size: -; d_call: TRBD2; cdr3_aa: CASSQDWGGVGEQFF; cdr3_nt: TGCGCCAGCAGCCAAGATTGGGGGGGGGTTGGTGAGCAGTTCTTC
j_call: TRBJ1-4; v_call: TRBV6-6; clone_size: many; d_call: -; cdr3_aa: CASSYPSREEKLFF; cdr3_nt: TGTGCCAGCAGTTACCCTTCTCGGGAGGAAAAACTGTTTTTT
j_call: TRBJ1-3; v_call: TRBV28; clone_size: -; d_call: -; cdr3_aa: CASSSSFSGNTIYF; cdr3_nt: TGTGCCAGCAGTTCCAGTTTCTCTGGAAACACCATATATTTT
j_call: TRBJ2-2; v_call: TRBV28; clone_size: -; d_call: TRBD2; cdr3_aa: CASSLFGTRVTGELFF; cdr3_nt: TGTGCCAGCAGTTTATTCGGGACTAGGGTTACCGGGGAGCTGTTTTTT
j_call: TRBJ2-2; v_call: TRBV12-3/TRBV12-4; clone_size: -; d_call: -; cdr3_aa: CASSVPQGINTGELFF; cdr3_nt: TGTGCCAGCAGTGTACCTCAGGGGATTAACACCGGGGAGCTGTTTTTT
j_call: TRBJ2-7; v_call: TRBV5-1; clone_size: -; d_call: -; cdr3_aa: CASSLAGGTKVEQYF; cdr3_nt: TGCGCCAGCAGCTTGGCGGGCGGGACGAAGGTGGAGCAGTACTTC
j_call: TRBJ1-1; v_call: TRBV12-3/TRBV12-4; clone_size: -; d_call: TRBD1; cdr3_aa: CASGWTGGSWGTEAFF; cdr3_nt: TGTGCCAGCGGATGGACAGGGGGTAGTTGGGGCACTGAAGCTTTCTTT
j_call: TRBJ2-7; v_call: TRBV28; clone_size: few; d_call: -; cdr3_aa: CASSFIGQTYEQYF; cdr3_nt: TGTGCCAGCAGTTTTATCGGACAGACCTACGAGCAGTACTTC
j_call: TRBJ2-5; v_call: TRBV19; clone_size: many; d_call: -; cdr3_aa: CASSIGPRGETQYF; cdr3_nt: TGTGCCAGTAGTATTGGCCCTCGCGGGGAGACCCAGTACTTC
j_call: TRBJ1-1; v_call: TRBV18; clone_size: many; d_call: -; cdr3_aa: CASSRTQEITAEAFF; cdr3_nt: TGTGCCAGCTCCCGAACGCAGGAAATCACCGCTGAAGCTTTCTTT
j_call: TRBJ2-4; v_call: TRBV4-1; clone_size: few; d_call: TRBD2; cdr3_aa: CASSQTGLVRDIQYF; cdr3_nt: TGCGCCAGCAGCCAAACAGGACTAGTTCGGGACATTCAGTACTTC
j_call: TRBJ1-5; v_call: TRBV7-9; clone_size: -; d_call: TRBD1; cdr3_aa: CASSPFSKDRGFNQPQHF; cdr3_nt: TGTGCCAGCAGCCCTTTCTCCAAGGACAGGGGTTTCAATCAGCCCCAGCATTTT
j_call: TRBJ2-1; v_call: TRBV4-3; clone_size: -; d_call: TRBD2; cdr3_aa: CASSQDLGLAGGRYNEQFF; cdr3_nt: TGCGCCAGCAGCCAAGATCTGGGACTAGCGGGAGGCCGTTACAATGAGCAGTTCTTC
j_call: TRBJ2-3; v_call: TRBV9; clone_size: few; d_call: -; cdr3_aa: CASSVAGSTDTQYF; cdr3_nt: TGTGCCAGCAGCGTAGCAGGAAGCACAGATACGCAGTATTTT
j_call: TRBJ1-3; v_call: TRBV20-1; clone_size: many; d_call: TRBD1; cdr3_aa: CSAGRDSRNTIYF; cdr3_nt: TGCAGTGCTGGCCGGGACAGCCGAAACACCATATATTTT
j_call: TRBJ2-1; v_call: TRBV7-9; clone_size: -; d_call: TRBD1; cdr3_aa: CASSLGQGGYSPNEQFF; cdr3_nt: TGTGCCAGCAGCCTTGGACAGGGGGGATATAGTCCAAATGAGCAGTTCTTC
j_call: TRBJ2-1; v_call: TRBV7-8; clone_size: few; d_call: -; cdr3_aa: CASSSRGSSPVF; cdr3_nt: TGTGCCAGCAGCTCCCGGGGGTCCAGCCCAGTCTTC